The clone carrying this T cell receptor beta chain was observed a handful of times. Its antigen is undetermined. In the PCR, 60 Vbeta and 13 Jbeta primers were used. Measured with immunoSEQ multiplex PCR; TCRdb has only the in-frame clones, and not every one. The sample holds over 150,000 clones, 84% seen once. The data were obtained in a study of cytomegalovirus exposure and HLA in healthy donors. The V segment lost 4 bases and the J segment 6 bases; nucleotides outside the gene matches: 3. Germline CDR1 and CDR2: MNHNS and SASEGT. The CDR3 runs to 13 residues. The study's findings and limits: TCR beta sequences reportedly predicted the HLA-A and HLA-B alleles of most subjects accurately.

The TCR comes from a boy under 10 years old in good health and CMV-seronegative. The V gene is TRBV6-1, the J gene TRBJ1-5; 7 nucleotides line up with TRBD1. Material for sequencing was PBMCs. The CDR3 DNA is TGTGCCAGCAGTGTACAGGGGTTTCAGCCCCAGCATTTT. Encoded protein: CASSVQGFQPQHF.